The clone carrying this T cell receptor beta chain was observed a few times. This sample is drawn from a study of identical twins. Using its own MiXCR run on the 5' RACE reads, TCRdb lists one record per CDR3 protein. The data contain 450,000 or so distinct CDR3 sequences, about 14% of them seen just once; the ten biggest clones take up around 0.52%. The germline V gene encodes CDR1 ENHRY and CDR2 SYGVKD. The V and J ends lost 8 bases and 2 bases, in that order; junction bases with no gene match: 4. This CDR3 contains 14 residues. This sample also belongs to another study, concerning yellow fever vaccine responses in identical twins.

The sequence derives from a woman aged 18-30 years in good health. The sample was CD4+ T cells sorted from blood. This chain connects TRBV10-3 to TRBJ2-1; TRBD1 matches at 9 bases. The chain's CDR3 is CAILQGAAYNEQFF. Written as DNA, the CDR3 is TGTGCCATCCTACAGGGGGCCGCCTACAATGAGCAGTTCTTC.